Shown below are 29 T cell receptor beta chains from a single sample sequenced in a study of shared clonotypes between healthy human individuals. The assay was immunoSEQ multiplex PCR, and TCRdb's table has in-frame clones only and misses some. The table shows 2 million to 2.5 million clones, with about 94% occurring only once. Sequences were obtained from naive CD4+ T cells sorted from blood. Subset specified: CD45RA+ positively selected. The receptors come from a man between 18 and 29 years old in good health.

This clone was found a few times. J is TRBJ1-6 and V is TRBV2; 8 nucleotides match TRBD1. The CDR3 is 14 residues long. Germline CDR1 reads SNHLY; CDR2 reads FYNNEI. V trimming: 3 bases; J trimming: 10 bases; junction bases outside the gene matches: 5. CDR3 region: CASSDGQGYSPLHF. Here the CDR3 DNA reads TGTGCCAGCAGTGATGGACAGGGATACTCACCCCTCCACTTT.

The chain uses TRBV29-1 and TRBJ1-1; maybe TRBD1 (6 bases). Trimming shortened V by 6 bases and J by 6 bases, and 23 bases separated the two germline ends. The CDR3 length is 15 residues. CDR1 and CDR2 from the germline V gene are SQVTM and ANQGSEA. The DNA of the CDR3 is TGCAGCGTGATTGGACAGCTACTCTTATCTCCTGAAGCTTTCTTT. This gives the protein CSVIGQLLLSPEAFF.

The genes are TRBV10-3 and TRBJ1-2; 8 nucleotides match TRBD1. CDR1 and CDR2 from the germline V gene are ENHRY and SYGVKD. This CDR3 contains 15 residues. DNA for the CDR3: TGTGCGGCCCTTTTCGGACAGGGAGATTCGGCGGGCTACACCTTC. Residues: CAALFGQGDSAGYTF.

This sequence joins TRBV7-9 and TRBJ2-7; 14 nucleotides align to TRBD2. J lost 5 bases, V lost 3 bases, and 3 bases had no gene match. This CDR3 has 15 amino acids. The germline gives CDR1 SEHNR, CDR2 FQNEAQ (reference sequence). CDR3 in amino acids: CASSFTGLAGDEQYF. CDR3 nucleotides: TGTGCCAGCAGCTTCACGGGACTAGCGGGGGACGAGCAGTACTTC.

The gene calls are TRBV18 and TRBJ2-7; 7 bases are a match to TRBD2. This CDR3 region has 17 residues. Germline-derived CDR1 and CDR2 are KGHSH and LQKENI. Losses at the gene ends were 6 bases for V and 1 base for J; bases not matched to a gene: 15. The CDR3 DNA is TGTGCCAGCTCCCCCAGTCGAGGTGCTAGCGGTTCCTACGAGCAGTACTTC. Protein: CASSPSRGASGSYEQYF.

The chain uses TRBV4-3 and TRBJ2-3, with no clear D. Trimming took 0 bases from V and 5 from J, leaving 9 bases between them. Germline lookup yields CDR1 LGHNA and CDR2 YSLEER. This CDR3 region has 14 residues. This chain's CDR3 is CASSQEFGLDTQYF. The CDR3 nucleotides are TGCGCCAGCAGCCAAGAATTTGGGTTAGATACGCAGTATTTT.

Here the CDR3 reads CASSVPGLAGGTDTQYF. Here the CDR3 DNA reads TGTGCCAGCAGTGTCCCGGGACTAGCGGGAGGTACAGATACGCAGTATTTT. V gene TRBV6-1 combines with J gene TRBJ2-3; 15 nucleotides agree with TRBD2. The CDR3 is 17 residues long. Looked up from germline, CDR1 is MNHNS and CDR2 is SASEGT. The junction had 5 bases not matched to a gene; V was cut back by 4 bases and J by 3 bases.

This clone was counted only a few times. The chain employs TRBV10-1 and TRBJ2-3; no reliable D call. The CDR3 extends over 13 amino acids. Trimming left V 6 bases short and J 2 bases short, with 9 bases between. Germline assignment: CDR1 WNHNN and CDR2 SYGVQD (reference sequence). The CDR3 loop is CASRKDHTDTQYF. CDR3 nucleotide sequence: TGCGCCAGCAGGAAAGACCACACAGATACGCAGTATTTT.

J is TRBJ1-6 and V is TRBV2; D unresolved. Between the trimmed V and J ends, which lost 5 bases and 8 bases, there was a span of 7 bases. CDR3 size: 12 residues. Germline V gives CDR1 SNHLY, CDR2 FYNNEI. CDR3 bases: TGTGCCAGCAGTACCGACTATTCACCCCTCCACTTT. This codes for CASSTDYSPLHF.

The chain couples TRBV18 to TRBJ2-5, with D maybe TRBD2 (6 bases). CDR1 is KGHSH and CDR2 is LQKENI in the germline V gene. This CDR3 has 15 amino acids. V lost 9 bases, J lost 1 base, and 18 bases lay in between. The CDR3 spells CASSTLTAGQETQYF. DNA of the CDR3: TGTGCCAGTTCAACCCTTACAGCGGGCCAAGAGACCCAGTACTTC.

V usage is TRBV6-1 and J usage is TRBJ2-3; TRBD2 might be the D (5 bases). V lost 2 bases and J lost 4, with 10 bases in between. The CDR3 is made up of 14 amino acids. CDR1 and CDR2 (germline): MNHNS, SASEGT. The CDR3 protein is CASSEIGVSDTQYF. The CDR3 DNA follows: TGTGCCAGCAGTGAAATCGGGGTTTCAGATACGCAGTATTTT.

The rearrangement links TRBV18 to TRBJ2-6; D is ambiguous. The CDR3 contains 18 residues. The V end was cut by 5 bases, the J end by 0 bases, with 17 bases between. Germline-derived CDR1 and CDR2 are KGHSH and LQKENI. CDR3 nucleotide sequence: TGTGCCAGCTCAGCGCCAGTTTCGTACAGCTCTGGGGCCAACGTCCTGACTTTC. Translated: CASSAPVSYSSGANVLTF.

The rearrangement joins TRBV28 to TRBJ2-7; 11 nucleotides agree with TRBD1. The CDR3 length is 15 residues. Trimming at V came to 7 bases and at J to 9 bases, leaving 14 bases not matched to a gene. Germline V CDR1 and CDR2: MDHEN, SYDVKM. CDR3 sequence reads: CASTESPGQGVVQYF. The CDR3 DNA reads as TGTGCCAGCACCGAATCCCCGGGACAGGGGGTGGTGCAGTACTTC. Together with reference TRBV28 and TRBJ2-7, the CDR3 gives the full variable domain: DVKVTQSSRYLVKRTGEKVFLECVQDMDHENMFWYRQDPGLGLRLIYFSYDVKMKEKGDIPEGYSVSREKKERFSLILESASTNQTSMYLCASTESPGQGVVQYFGPGTRLTVT.

This clone was seen a single time. The chain carries TRBV30 and TRBJ2-5; 7 bases line up with TRBD1. This CDR3 has 13 residues. CDR1 and CDR2 (germline): GTSNPN, SVGIG (reference sequence). The trim removed 3 bases at V and 5 bases at J, leaving 6 bases unmatched. Here the CDR3 reads CAWSSGQWETQYF. In nucleotides, the CDR3 is TGTGCCTGGAGCTCGGGACAGTGGGAGACCCAGTACTTC.

This CDR3 is CASSRGHPTNTGELFF. The DNA for the CDR3 is TGCGCCAGCAGCAGGGGACACCCAACGAACACCGGGGAGCTGTTTTTT. This chain uses TRBV5-1 with TRBJ2-2; D may be TRBD1 (6 bases). This CDR3 is 16 amino acids long. CDR1 is SGHRS, CDR2 YFSETQ, per germline. Trimming removed 4 bases at V and 0 bases at J, with 13 bases between.

The rearrangement uses TRBV7-2 and TRBJ2-4, with a weak D call TRBD1 (6 bases). The CDR3 contains 13 residues. Germline V gene lookup returns CDR1 SGHTA and CDR2 FQGNSA. V was shortened by 5 bases and J by 6 bases, with 11 bases between the two germline ends. CDR3: CASSIDRRNIQYF. DNA of the CDR3: TGTGCCAGCAGCATAGACAGGAGAAACATTCAGTACTTC.

The chain employs TRBV4-3 and TRBJ2-3; TRBD2 aligns across 9 bases. Germline CDR1 and CDR2: LGHNA and YSLEER. The CDR3 runs 17 residues. The V gene end was trimmed by 0 bases and the J gene end by 6 bases; junction bases not matched to a gene: 10. This CDR3 reads CASSQDIPSGVRDTQYF. CDR3 nucleotide sequence: TGCGCCAGCAGCCAAGATATACCTAGCGGGGTTCGCGATACGCAGTATTTT.

CDR3 sequence (DNA): TGTGCCAGCAGTTTACGGTCGGGCTCACTTAACTATGGCTACACCTTC. This encodes CASSLRSGSLNYGYTF. V and J are TRBV27 and TRBJ1-2; D gene uncertain. CDR1 and CDR2 (germline): MNHEY, SMNVEV (reference sequence). V shed 2 bases and J shed 1 base, with 14 bases lying between them. There are 16 residues in the CDR3.

The chain joins TRBV5-1 to TRBJ2-5; 9 bases map to TRBD2. This CDR3 is built from 15 residues. The V gene end was trimmed by 4 bases and the J gene end by 5 bases; junction bases not matched to a gene: 9. The germline V gene has CDR1 SGHRS and CDR2 YFSETQ. CDR3 nucleotide sequence: TGCGCCAGCAGCCCCGGGACTAGCAACGGGGAGACCCAGTACTTC. Translated: CASSPGTSNGETQYF. The full variable domain, its missing parts supplied by reference TRBV5-1 and TRBJ2-5, is KAGVTQTPRYLIKTRGQQVTLSCSPISGHRSVSWYQQTPGQGLQFLFEYFSETQRNKGNFPGRFSGRQFSNSRSEMNVSTLELGDSALYLCASSPGTSNGETQYFGPGTRLLVL.

Comment on this clone: Other DNA sequences in this specimen translate into the identical CDR3. V and J are TRBV19 and TRBJ1-2, with no clear D. Germline assignment: CDR1 LNHDA and CDR2 SQIVND (reference sequence). The germline V and J ends were trimmed by 3 bases and 2 bases, with 4 bases remaining between them. The CDR3 runs to 12 residues. CDR3 sequence reads: CASSIQNYGYTF. In nucleotides, the CDR3 is TGTGCCAGTAGTATCCAAAACTATGGCTACACCTTC.

The chain employs TRBV21-1 and TRBJ2-1. TRBV21-1 is a listed pseudogene. This CDR3 comprises 13 residues. The CDR3 is CASDPGPYNEQFF. CDR3 DNA: TGTGCCAGTGACCCGGGCCCATACAATGAGCAGTTCTTC.

The CDR3 DNA reads as TGTGCCAGCATCCTAATGACAGGATCCCAAGAGACCCAGTACTTC. It is translated as CASILMTGSQETQYF. This chain uses TRBV7-8 with TRBJ2-5, with D possibly matching TRBD1 (6 bases). The CDR3 spans 15 residues. The germline V gene encodes CDR1 SGHVS and CDR2 FQNEAQ. V lost 7 bases to trimming and J lost 1 base, with 16 bases between them.

This chain uses TRBV11-2 with TRBJ1-1; D is possibly TRBD1 (6 bases). V was shortened by 1 base and J by 0 bases, with 12 bases between the two germline ends. Germline V gene lookup returns CDR1 SGHAT and CDR2 FQNNGV. The CDR3 loop spans 16 amino acids. For the CDR3, the DNA is TGTGCCAGCAGCTTAGCCGGACAGATTATGAACACTGAAGCTTTCTTT. Its translation is CASSLAGQIMNTEAFF.

The J gene is TRBJ1-6, the V gene TRBV5-4, with 7 bases matching TRBD1. This CDR3 comprises 14 residues. Germline V gene sequence: CDR1 SGHNT, CDR2 YYREEE (reference sequence). J gave up 9 bases and V 1 base, and 4 bases lay outside the gene matches. The CDR3 loop is CASSLQGVSSPLHF. The CDR3 DNA is TGTGCCAGCAGCTTGCAGGGGGTATCTTCACCCCTCCACTTT.

The V gene is TRBV27, the J gene TRBJ1-2; D gene uncertain. CDR1 is MNHEY and CDR2 is SMNVEV in the germline V gene (reference sequence). V gave up 6 bases and J gave up 3 bases, with 17 bases separating them. CDR3 size: 15 residues. CDR3 region: CASSKAGGPHYGYTF. The CDR3 DNA sequence: TGTGCCAGCAGCAAAGCGGGCGGGCCTCACTATGGCTACACCTTC.

The rearrangement joins TRBV30 to TRBJ2-7, with D possibly being TRBD1 (6 bases). CDR3 size: 14 residues. Per the germline V gene, CDR1 is GTSNPN and CDR2 is SVGIG (reference sequence). V lost 2 bases and J lost 2, with 13 bases in between. CDR3 residues: CAWSQPWGPYEQYF. Here the CDR3 DNA reads TGTGCCTGGAGTCAACCCTGGGGGCCCTACGAGCAGTACTTC.

The chain links TRBV27 to TRBJ2-2; 9 nucleotides match TRBD1. Looked up from germline, CDR1 is MNHEY and CDR2 is SMNVEV (reference sequence). The CDR3 has 16 amino acids. J gave up 6 bases and V 6 bases, and 11 bases lay outside the gene matches. The CDR3 region is CASRSPGQGAPGELFF. The CDR3 nucleotides are TGTGCCAGCAGATCACCGGGACAGGGAGCCCCCGGGGAGCTGTTTTTT.

There are a few counts of this clone. The V and J genes are TRBV6-4 and TRBJ1-6; TRBD1 is a possible D gene (5 bases). CDR1 MRHNA and CDR2 SNTAGT come from the germline V gene. The length of the CDR3 is 13 residues. V lost 5 bases and J lost 11, with 13 bases in between. The DNA of the CDR3 is TGTGCCAGCAGTCAAACAGGACGGACACCCCTCCACTTT. Translation gives CASSQTGRTPLHF.

The V and J genes are TRBV19 and TRBJ1-5; 7 bases map to TRBD1. The CDR3 extends over 15 amino acids. V shed 5 bases and J 7 bases; nucleotides not matched to a gene: 11. Germline V gene lookup returns CDR1 LNHDA and CDR2 SQIVND (reference sequence). The CDR3 DNA reads TGTGCCAGTAGTGAAACGACAGGGCCTCGGCAGCCCCAGCATTTT. Encoded protein: CASSETTGPRQPQHF.